This is a list of T cell receptor beta chains from one sample in a study of blood T cells in healthy people across ages. TCRdb re-analysed the 5' RACE reads in MiXCR, keeping a single row per CDR3 protein. The table records over 1,200,000 distinct CDR3 sequences, around 55% of them present only once. The sequenced sample was blood. The source is a young man in good health. CDR3s include the opening cysteine and the closing phenylalanine or tryptophan. A D gene is named only where the DNA matches it firmly. Clone size is stated in some rows and not others, as once, few, many or a class when expanded.

j_call: TRBJ2-6
d_call: .
clone_size: few
v_call: TRBV10-3
cdr3_nt: TGTGCCATCAGTGAAATGAAGGGGGCTGGGGCCAACGTCCTGACTTTC
cdr3_aa: CAISEMKGAGANVLTF

j_call: TRBJ2-5
d_call: .
clone_size: .
v_call: TRBV7-8
cdr3_nt: TGTGCCAGCAGCTTATCAACCGTTGAAATAGTCCAAGAGACCCAGTACTTC
cdr3_aa: CASSLSTVEIVQETQYF

j_call: TRBJ2-1
d_call: .
clone_size: .
v_call: TRBV6-5
cdr3_nt: TGTGCCAGCGGATCTATCAATGAGCAGTTCTTC
cdr3_aa: CASGSINEQFF

j_call: TRBJ2-3
d_call: .
clone_size: .
v_call: TRBV6-5
cdr3_nt: TGTGCCAGCAGTTCTCCCGCTTCAGATACGCAGTATTTT
cdr3_aa: CASSSPASDTQYF

j_call: TRBJ2-3
d_call: TRBD1
clone_size: .
v_call: TRBV2
cdr3_nt: TGTGCCAGCAGCGGACAGGCCCGCACAGATACGCAGTATTTT
cdr3_aa: CASSGQARTDTQYF

j_call: TRBJ2-2
d_call: .
clone_size: .
v_call: TRBV6-1
cdr3_nt: TGTGCCAGCACCAGGGTGGGAAACACCGGGGAGCTGTTTTTT
cdr3_aa: CASTRVGNTGELFF

j_call: TRBJ1-4
d_call: .
clone_size: few
v_call: TRBV24-1
cdr3_nt: TGTGCCACCCAGGGACGGAGAAATGAAAAACTGTTTTTT
cdr3_aa: CATQGRRNEKLFF

j_call: TRBJ2-5
d_call: .
clone_size: .
v_call: TRBV4-1
cdr3_nt: TGCGCCAGCAGCCAGACGGGAGCAAGTACGAAGGAGCAGTACTTC
cdr3_aa: CASSQTGASTKEQYF

j_call: TRBJ1-2
d_call: .
clone_size: .
v_call: TRBV6-2/TRBV6-3
cdr3_nt: TGTGCCAGCCTGACAGGACACCAGGGTAACTATGGCTACACCTTC
cdr3_aa: CASLTGHQGNYGYTF

j_call: TRBJ2-7
d_call: .
clone_size: .
v_call: TRBV9
cdr3_nt: TGTGCCAGCAGCGTTGCTACGGGCTACGAGCAGTACTTC
cdr3_aa: CASSVATGYEQYF

j_call: TRBJ2-1
d_call: TRBD2
clone_size: .
v_call: TRBV15
cdr3_nt: TGTGCCACCAGCAGAGAGGGACTAGCGGGAGATAATGAGCAGTTCTTC
cdr3_aa: CATSREGLAGDNEQFF

j_call: TRBJ2-1
d_call: TRBD2
clone_size: .
v_call: TRBV7-2
cdr3_nt: TGTGCCAGCAGCCCCCAGGGGAGAGCGGGGGCTTACAATGAGCAGTTCTTC
cdr3_aa: CASSPQGRAGAYNEQFF

j_call: TRBJ1-5
d_call: .
clone_size: .
v_call: TRBV6-5
cdr3_nt: TGTGCCAGTATCGATCAGCCCCAGCATTTT
cdr3_aa: CASIDQPQHF

j_call: TRBJ2-7
d_call: .
clone_size: .
v_call: TRBV7-8
cdr3_nt: TGTGCCAGCAGCCGTGAAAGGAGGGCCCCCCACGAGCAGTACTTC
cdr3_aa: CASSRERRAPHEQYF

j_call: TRBJ1-5
d_call: .
clone_size: .
v_call: TRBV2
cdr3_nt: TGTGCCAGCATCCTCGGGGATAGCAATCAGCCCCAGCATTTT
cdr3_aa: CASILGDSNQPQHF

j_call: TRBJ2-7
d_call: TRBD1
clone_size: few
v_call: TRBV29-1
cdr3_nt: TGCAGCGTTGATTCCGGGACAGGGGCAGCCTACGAGCAGTACTTC
cdr3_aa: CSVDSGTGAAYEQYF

j_call: TRBJ2-1
d_call: .
clone_size: .
v_call: TRBV7-9
cdr3_nt: TGTGCCGGCAGGAAGGGACACCCAACGGAGCAGTTCTTC
cdr3_aa: CAGRKGHPTEQFF

j_call: TRBJ2-4
d_call: TRBD2
clone_size: .
v_call: TRBV12-3/TRBV12-4
cdr3_nt: TGTGCCACCAGGGTCGAGACTAGCGGTCCTGGGCAGTACTTC
cdr3_aa: CATRVETSGPGQYF